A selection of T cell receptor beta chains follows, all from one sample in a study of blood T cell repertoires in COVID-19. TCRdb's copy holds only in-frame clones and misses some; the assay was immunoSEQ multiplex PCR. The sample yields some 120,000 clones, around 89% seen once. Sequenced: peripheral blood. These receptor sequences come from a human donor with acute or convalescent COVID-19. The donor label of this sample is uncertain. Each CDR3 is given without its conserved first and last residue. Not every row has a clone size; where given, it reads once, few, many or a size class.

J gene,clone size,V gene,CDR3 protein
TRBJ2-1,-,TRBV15,ATSRAGLAGGTYNEQF
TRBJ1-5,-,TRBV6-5,ASSYSRSLLYPQH
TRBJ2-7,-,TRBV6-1,ASSEGTSYSSYEQY
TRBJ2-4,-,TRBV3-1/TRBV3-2,ASSQVPSFGKNIQY
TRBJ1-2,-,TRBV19,ASSIGQHRGYT
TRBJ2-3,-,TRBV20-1,SASPWRGTDTQY
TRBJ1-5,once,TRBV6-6,ASSFLSNQPQH
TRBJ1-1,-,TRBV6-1,ASTPLFVEGTEAF
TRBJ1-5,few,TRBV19,ASSYGTASNQPQH
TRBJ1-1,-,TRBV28,ASPGRGRDTEAF
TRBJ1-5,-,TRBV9,ASSVVWDRGKNQPQH
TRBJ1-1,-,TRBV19,ASSIGRVSTEAF
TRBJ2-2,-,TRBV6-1,ASSEGDRAGELF
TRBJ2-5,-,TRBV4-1,ASSQVGRAAQIGETQY
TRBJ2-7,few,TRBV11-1,ASSKLQGAEQY
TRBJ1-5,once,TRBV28,ASSLGTGGDNQPQH
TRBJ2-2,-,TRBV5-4,ASSLKRWDTRMF
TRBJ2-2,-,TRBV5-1,ASSDSESGELF
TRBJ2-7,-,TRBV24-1,ATSDGLATLYEQY
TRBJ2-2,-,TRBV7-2,ASSPLNTGELF
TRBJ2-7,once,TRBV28,ASTPAGLAGSSYEQY
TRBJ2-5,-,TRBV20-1,SASLSSGGETQY
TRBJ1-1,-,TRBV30,AWRGGAVEAF
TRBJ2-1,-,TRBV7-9,ASSPDRGPREQF
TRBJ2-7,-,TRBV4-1,ASSQEGTSAYEQY
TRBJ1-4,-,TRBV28,ASSFWDRVEKLF
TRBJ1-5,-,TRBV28,ASSLSPGTGNQPQH
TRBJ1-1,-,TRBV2,ASSSRGATEAF
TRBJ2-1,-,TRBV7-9,ASSLRLKSYNEQF
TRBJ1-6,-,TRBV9,ASSVGLYNSPLH
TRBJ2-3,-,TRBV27,ASSFRDLDTQY